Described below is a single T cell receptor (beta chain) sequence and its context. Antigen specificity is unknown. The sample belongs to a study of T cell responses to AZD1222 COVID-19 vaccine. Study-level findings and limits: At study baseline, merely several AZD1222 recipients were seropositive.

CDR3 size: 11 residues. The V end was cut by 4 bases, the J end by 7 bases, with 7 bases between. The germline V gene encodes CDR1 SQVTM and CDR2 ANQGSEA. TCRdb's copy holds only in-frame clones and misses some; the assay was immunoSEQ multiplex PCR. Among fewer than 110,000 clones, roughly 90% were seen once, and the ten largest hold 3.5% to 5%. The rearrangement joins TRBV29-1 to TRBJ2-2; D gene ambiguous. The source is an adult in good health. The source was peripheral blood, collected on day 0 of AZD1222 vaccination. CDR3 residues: CSVGDGGELFF. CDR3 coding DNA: TGCAGCGTTGGGGATGGCGGGGAGCTGTTTTTT.